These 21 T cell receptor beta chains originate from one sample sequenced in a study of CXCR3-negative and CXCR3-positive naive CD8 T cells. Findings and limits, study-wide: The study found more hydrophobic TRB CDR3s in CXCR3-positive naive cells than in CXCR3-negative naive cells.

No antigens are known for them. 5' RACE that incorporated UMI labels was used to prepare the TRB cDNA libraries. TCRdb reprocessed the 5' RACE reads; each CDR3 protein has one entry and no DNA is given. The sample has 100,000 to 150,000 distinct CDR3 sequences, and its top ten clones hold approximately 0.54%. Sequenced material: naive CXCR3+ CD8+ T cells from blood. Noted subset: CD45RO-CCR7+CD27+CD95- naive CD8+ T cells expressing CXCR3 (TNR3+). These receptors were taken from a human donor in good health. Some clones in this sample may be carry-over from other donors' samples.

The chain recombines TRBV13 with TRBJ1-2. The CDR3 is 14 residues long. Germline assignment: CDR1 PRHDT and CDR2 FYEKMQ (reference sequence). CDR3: CASSILIQNLGYTF.

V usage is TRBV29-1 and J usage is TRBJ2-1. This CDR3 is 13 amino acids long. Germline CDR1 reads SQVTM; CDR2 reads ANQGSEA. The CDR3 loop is CSVDPTAVDEQSF.

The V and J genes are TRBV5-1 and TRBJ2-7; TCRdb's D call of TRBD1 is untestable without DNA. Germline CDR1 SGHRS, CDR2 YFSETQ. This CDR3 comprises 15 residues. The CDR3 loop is CASSPGTDYSYEQYF.

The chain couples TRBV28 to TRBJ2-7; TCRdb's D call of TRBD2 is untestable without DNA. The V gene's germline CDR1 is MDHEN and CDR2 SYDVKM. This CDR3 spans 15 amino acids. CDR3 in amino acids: CASSFQLAGSYEQYF.

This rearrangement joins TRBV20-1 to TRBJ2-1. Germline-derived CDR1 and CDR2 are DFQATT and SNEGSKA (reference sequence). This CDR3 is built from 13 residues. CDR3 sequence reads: CSTIRSGDNEQFF.

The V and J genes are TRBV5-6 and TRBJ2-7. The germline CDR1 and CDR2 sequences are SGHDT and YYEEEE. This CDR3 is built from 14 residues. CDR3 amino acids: CASSLVTQTYEQYF. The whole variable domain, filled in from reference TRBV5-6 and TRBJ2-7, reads DAGVTQSPTHLIKTRGQQVTLRCSPKSGHDTVSWYQQALGQGPQFIFQYYEEEERQRGNFPDRFSGHQFPNYSSELNVNALLLGDSALYLCASSLVTQTYEQYFGPGTRLTVT.

CDR3: CASSLGAGATYEQYF. The rearrangement uses TRBV7-6 and TRBJ2-7. The CDR3 sequence is 15 residues long. CDR1 and CDR2 from the germline V gene are SGHVS and FNYEAQ.

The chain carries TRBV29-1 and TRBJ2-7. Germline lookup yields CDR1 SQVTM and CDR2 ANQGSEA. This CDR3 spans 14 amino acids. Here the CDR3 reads CSVVGELGTYEQYF.

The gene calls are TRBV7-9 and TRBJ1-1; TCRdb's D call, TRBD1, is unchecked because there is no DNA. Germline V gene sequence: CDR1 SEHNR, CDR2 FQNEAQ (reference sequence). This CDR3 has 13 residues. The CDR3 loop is CAIEGTGNTEAFF.

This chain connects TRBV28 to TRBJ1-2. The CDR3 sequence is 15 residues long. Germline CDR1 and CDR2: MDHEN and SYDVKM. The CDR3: CASTPLRGQVDGYTF.

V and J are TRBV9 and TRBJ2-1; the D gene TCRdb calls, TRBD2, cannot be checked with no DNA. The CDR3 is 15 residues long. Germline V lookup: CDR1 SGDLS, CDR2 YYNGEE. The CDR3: CASSVGAGFGNEQFF.

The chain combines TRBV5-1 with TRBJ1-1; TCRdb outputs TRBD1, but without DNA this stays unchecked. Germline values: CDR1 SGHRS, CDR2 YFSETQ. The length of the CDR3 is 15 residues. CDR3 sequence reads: CASSWGTGSTDEAFF.

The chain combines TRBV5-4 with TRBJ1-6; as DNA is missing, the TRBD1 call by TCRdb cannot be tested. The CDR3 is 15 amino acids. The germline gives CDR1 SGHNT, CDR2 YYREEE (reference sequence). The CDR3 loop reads CASSRLGGTNSPLHF.

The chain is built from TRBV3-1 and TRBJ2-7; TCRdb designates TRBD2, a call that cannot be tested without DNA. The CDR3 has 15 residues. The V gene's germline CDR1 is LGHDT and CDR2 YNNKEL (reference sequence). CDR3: CASSQRAGYSYEQYF.

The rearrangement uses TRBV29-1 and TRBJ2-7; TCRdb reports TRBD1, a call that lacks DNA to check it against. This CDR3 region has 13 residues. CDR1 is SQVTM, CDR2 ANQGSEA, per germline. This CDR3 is CSVTGGASYEQYF.

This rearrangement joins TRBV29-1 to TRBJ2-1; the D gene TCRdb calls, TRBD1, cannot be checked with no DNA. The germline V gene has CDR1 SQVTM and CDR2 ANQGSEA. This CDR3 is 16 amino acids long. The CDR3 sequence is CSVEVTGTGAYNEQFF.

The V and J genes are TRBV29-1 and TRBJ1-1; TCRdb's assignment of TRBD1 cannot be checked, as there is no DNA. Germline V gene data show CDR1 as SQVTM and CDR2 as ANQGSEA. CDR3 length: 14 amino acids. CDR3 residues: CSVEGVRGLTEVFF.

This CDR3 reads CAWSQGYYEQYF. The gene calls are TRBV30 and TRBJ2-7; TCRdb calls TRBD1, which cannot be checked without DNA. This CDR3 comprises 12 residues. CDR1 and CDR2 from the germline V gene are GTSNPN and SVGIG (reference sequence).

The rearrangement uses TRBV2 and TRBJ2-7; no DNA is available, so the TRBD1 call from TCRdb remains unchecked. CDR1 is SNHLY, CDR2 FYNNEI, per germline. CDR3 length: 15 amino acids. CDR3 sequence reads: CASSERTGGDYEQYF.

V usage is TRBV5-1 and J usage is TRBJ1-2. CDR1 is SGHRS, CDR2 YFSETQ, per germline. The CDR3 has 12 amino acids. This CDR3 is CASSLEGYGYTF.

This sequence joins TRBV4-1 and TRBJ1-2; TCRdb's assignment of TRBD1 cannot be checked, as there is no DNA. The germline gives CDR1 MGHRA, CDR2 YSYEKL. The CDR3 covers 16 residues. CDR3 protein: CASSQTPTGANYGYTF.